The 11 T cell receptor beta chains given below trace back to one sample, sequenced in a study of blood T cell repertoires in COVID-19 (dated by TCRdb to the early 2020s). The library came from the immunoSEQ multiplex PCR assay. This immuneACCESS table, as held by TCRdb, lists in-frame sequences with V and J called but not all clones. Of the missing ones, under half trace to an unresolved V gene in checked studies; the others have no known cause. For this sample there are roughly 130,000 clones; 75% to 85% appear just once. The ten largest clones add up to around 5% of the sample. Specimen: peripheral blood. All receptors derive from a woman in her seventies with COVID-19, enrolled during active disease.

This clone was observed a handful of times. This rearrangement joins TRBV5-6 to TRBJ2-7, with D possibly matching TRBD1 (5 bases). Germline CDR1 reads SGHDT; CDR2 reads YYEEEE. This CDR3 has 15 amino acids. The V end was cut by 2 bases, the J end by 5 bases, with 17 bases between. CDR3 sequence reads: CASSFLGRAGNEQYF. CDR3 nucleotide sequence: TGTGCCAGCAGCTTTCTCGGCAGGGCAGGGAACGAGCAGTACTTC. The full variable domain, completed using reference TRBV5-6 and TRBJ2-7, is DAGVTQSPTHLIKTRGQQVTLRCSPKSGHDTVSWYQQALGQGPQFIFQYYEEEERQRGNFPDRFSGHQFPNYSSELNVNALLLGDSALYLCASSFLGRAGNEQYFGPGTRLTVT.

The chain combines TRBV30 with TRBJ1-6; unclear D gene. The CDR3 loop spans 13 amino acids. Germline assignment: CDR1 GTSNPN and CDR2 SVGIG (reference sequence). Deletions cut 3 bases from V and 6 bases from J, with 9 bases between. This CDR3 is CAWSSASNSPLHF. CDR3 DNA: TGTGCCTGGAGCTCTGCTAGTAATTCACCCCTCCACTTT.

The chain is built from TRBV5-4 and TRBJ1-2; 10 bases match TRBD1. The CDR3 consists of 15 residues. Germline V gives CDR1 SGHNT, CDR2 YYREEE (reference sequence). Trimming took 3 bases from V and 1 from J; bases not matched to a gene: 3. CDR3 protein: CASSSRDRGNYGYTF. The CDR3 bases are TGTGCCAGCAGCTCTAGGGACAGGGGTAACTATGGCTACACCTTC.

This sequence joins TRBV5-1 and TRBJ1-4; D ambiguous. The CDR3 extends over 13 amino acids. Trimming took off 7 bases at V and 4 bases at J, with 11 bases between the two ends. CDR1 is SGHRS, CDR2 YFSETQ, per germline. In DNA form, the CDR3 reads TGCGCCAGCCAGGACGGGATTAATGAAAAACTGTTTTTT. It yields the protein CASQDGINEKLFF.

The gene calls are TRBV7-9 and TRBJ1-3, with 7 bases aligning to TRBD1. The ends lost 5 bases at V and 1 base at J; junction bases unmatched: 5. The CDR3 is 15 amino acids. Germline values: CDR1 SEHNR, CDR2 FQNEAQ (reference sequence). The DNA of the CDR3 is TGTGCCAGCAGCCCCGGGACAGCGTCTGGAAACACCATATATTTT. It yields the protein CASSPGTASGNTIYF.

V usage is TRBV23-1 and J usage is TRBJ1-5, with D uncertain. TRBV23-1 is assigned to the ORF class and has an uncertain function. This CDR3 is built from 16 residues. Deletions cut 0 bases from V and 0 bases from J, with 9 bases between. The chain's CDR3 is CASSQSRLHSNQPQHF. Here the CDR3 DNA reads TGCGCCAGCAGTCAATCGAGGTTGCATAGCAATCAGCCCCAGCATTTT.

The chain links TRBV30 to TRBJ1-2, with 8 bases aligning to TRBD1. V shed 2 bases, J shed 6 bases, and the junction held 8 bases outside the gene matches. Germline-derived CDR1 and CDR2 are GTSNPN and SVGIG (reference sequence). The CDR3 is made up of 14 amino acids. The CDR3 sequence is CAWSRTGWKDGYTF. CDR3 DNA sequence: TGTGCCTGGAGTAGGACAGGGTGGAAAGATGGCTACACCTTC. Full variable domain (rest looked up from reference TRBV30 and TRBJ1-2): SQTIHQWPATLVQPVGSPLSLECTVEGTSNPNLYWYRQAAGRGLQLLFYSVGIGQISSEVPQNLSASRPQDRQFILSSKKLLLSDSGFYLCAWSRTGWKDGYTFGSGTRLTVV.

This clone appeared a few times. The chain carries TRBV6-6 and TRBJ1-2, with D tentatively TRBD1 (5 bases). CDR1 and CDR2 from the germline V gene are MNHNY and SVGAGI (reference sequence). CDR3 length: 14 amino acids. Deletions cut 5 bases from V and 8 bases from J, with 18 bases between. The CDR3 nucleotides are TGTGCCAGCAGTCGGGGTCAGGGAATCGAAGGCTACACCTTC. Translated: CASSRGQGIEGYTF.

The chain joins TRBV11-2 to TRBJ2-2, with 10 bases lining up with TRBD1. Germline CDR1 reads SGHAT; CDR2 reads FQNNGV. CDR3 length equals 15 residues. V dropped 5 bases and J dropped 4; count of bases not matched to a gene: 4. The CDR3 reads CASSTGTGATGELFF. CDR3 nucleotides: TGTGCCAGCAGCACCGGGACAGGGGCCACCGGGGAGCTGTTTTTT. The whole variable domain, remainder taken from reference TRBV11-2 and TRBJ2-2, is EAGVAQSPRYKIIEKRQSVAFWCNPISGHATLYWYQQILGQGPKLLIQFQNNGVVDDSQLPKDRFSAERLKGVDSTLKIQPAKLEDSAVYLCASSTGTGATGELFFGEGSRLTVL.

The chain is built from TRBV6-4 and TRBJ1-5; 8 nucleotides line up with TRBD1. This CDR3 comprises 18 residues. Unmatched junction bases numbered 15, after V lost 8 bases and J lost 0 bases. Germline lookup yields CDR1 MRHNA and CDR2 SNTAGT. The CDR3 is CASHTTDRGDYSNQPQHF. The CDR3 DNA reads TGTGCCAGCCATACTACCGACAGGGGCGACTATAGCAATCAGCCCCAGCATTTT.

This chain uses TRBV19 with TRBJ1-6, with TRBD1 matching over 8 bases. V lost 3 bases, J lost 11 bases, and 6 bases stayed unmatched. Germline CDR1 and CDR2: LNHDA and SQIVND (reference sequence). There are 14 residues in the CDR3. CDR3 DNA sequence: TGTGCCAGTAGTATCTCTGGACAGGGAACACCCCTCCACTTT. Translating it yields CASSISGQGTPLHF. The variable domain in full, with the rest retrieved from reference TRBV19 and TRBJ1-6, is DGGITQSPKYLFRKEGQNVTLSCEQNLNHDAMYWYRQDPGQGLRLIYYSQIVNDFQKGDIAEGYSVSREKKESFPLTVTSAQKNPTAFYLCASSISGQGTPLHFGNGTRLTVT.